This T cell receptor beta chain is from a study of Ad26.COV2.S vaccination and SARS-CoV-2 variants. About the study: Donor joined the COV1001 Ad26.COV2.S trial arm. Ad26.COV2.S, an intramuscular injection, was given once or twice 56 days apart.

Germline loops: CDR1 SGHAT, CDR2 FQNNGV. Trimming removed 0 bases at V and 3 bases at J, with 9 bases between. CDR3 size: 14 residues. Sample treatment: 19 received Ad26.COV2.S at low or high dose, single or two shots; 5 received placebo; per-sample allocation not given. At day 63 after the first vaccine or placebo injection, samples were drawn. Vaccine was an Ad26 vector expressing Wuhan-strain SARS-CoV-2 spike. TCRdb keeps only in-frame clones here, not all; method: immunoSEQ multiplex PCR. This table has a few hundred thousand clones, 75% to 95% appearing once. The rearrangement links TRBV11-2 to TRBJ2-7; tentative D call: TRBD2 (5 bases). The sequence came from a person between 18 and 65 years old who received the Ad26.COV2.S COVID-19 vaccine or a placebo. This specimen was peripheral blood, taken in a trial of Ad26.COV2.S vaccine versus placebo. CDR3 bases: TGTGCCAGCAGCTTAGACGGGGTAGACTACGAGCAGTACTTC. This translates into CASSLDGVDYEQYF. The whole variable domain, filled in from reference TRBV11-2 and TRBJ2-7, reads EAGVAQSPRYKIIEKRQSVAFWCNPISGHATLYWYQQILGQGPKLLIQFQNNGVVDDSQLPKDRFSAERLKGVDSTLKIQPAKLEDSAVYLCASSLDGVDYEQYFGPGTRLTVT.